The clone carrying this T cell receptor (beta chain) has a handful of counts. As yet, its antigen is unknown. The entry originates in a study of cytomegalovirus exposure and HLA in healthy donors. Both 60 Vbeta primers and 13 Jbeta primers went into the PCR. The protocol was immunoSEQ multiplex PCR, while the TCRdb copy is restricted to in-frame clones and leaves out a portion. The table has some 110,000 clones, roughly 80% seen once. Germline V gene lookup returns CDR1 SGHDT and CDR2 YYEEEE. With 3 bases clipped from V and 3 bases from J, the junction kept 3 bases outside the gene matches. This CDR3 has 15 amino acids. The study's findings and limits: V- and J-gene trimming of TCR beta was linked (in a later analysis) to a missense DCLRE1C variant. DRB1 had the most TCR associations and HLA-C the fewest, a later analysis found, with rates varying by HLA locus.

The clonotype was recovered from a man in his forties or fifties in good health and CMV-seronegative. Sequenced: PBMCs. This chain joins TRBV5-6 and TRBJ2-2; 9 nucleotides agree with TRBD1. The CDR3 DNA is TGTGCCAGCAGCTCCGGGACAGGGTACACCGGGGAGCTGTTTTTT. It is translated as CASSSGTGYTGELFF.